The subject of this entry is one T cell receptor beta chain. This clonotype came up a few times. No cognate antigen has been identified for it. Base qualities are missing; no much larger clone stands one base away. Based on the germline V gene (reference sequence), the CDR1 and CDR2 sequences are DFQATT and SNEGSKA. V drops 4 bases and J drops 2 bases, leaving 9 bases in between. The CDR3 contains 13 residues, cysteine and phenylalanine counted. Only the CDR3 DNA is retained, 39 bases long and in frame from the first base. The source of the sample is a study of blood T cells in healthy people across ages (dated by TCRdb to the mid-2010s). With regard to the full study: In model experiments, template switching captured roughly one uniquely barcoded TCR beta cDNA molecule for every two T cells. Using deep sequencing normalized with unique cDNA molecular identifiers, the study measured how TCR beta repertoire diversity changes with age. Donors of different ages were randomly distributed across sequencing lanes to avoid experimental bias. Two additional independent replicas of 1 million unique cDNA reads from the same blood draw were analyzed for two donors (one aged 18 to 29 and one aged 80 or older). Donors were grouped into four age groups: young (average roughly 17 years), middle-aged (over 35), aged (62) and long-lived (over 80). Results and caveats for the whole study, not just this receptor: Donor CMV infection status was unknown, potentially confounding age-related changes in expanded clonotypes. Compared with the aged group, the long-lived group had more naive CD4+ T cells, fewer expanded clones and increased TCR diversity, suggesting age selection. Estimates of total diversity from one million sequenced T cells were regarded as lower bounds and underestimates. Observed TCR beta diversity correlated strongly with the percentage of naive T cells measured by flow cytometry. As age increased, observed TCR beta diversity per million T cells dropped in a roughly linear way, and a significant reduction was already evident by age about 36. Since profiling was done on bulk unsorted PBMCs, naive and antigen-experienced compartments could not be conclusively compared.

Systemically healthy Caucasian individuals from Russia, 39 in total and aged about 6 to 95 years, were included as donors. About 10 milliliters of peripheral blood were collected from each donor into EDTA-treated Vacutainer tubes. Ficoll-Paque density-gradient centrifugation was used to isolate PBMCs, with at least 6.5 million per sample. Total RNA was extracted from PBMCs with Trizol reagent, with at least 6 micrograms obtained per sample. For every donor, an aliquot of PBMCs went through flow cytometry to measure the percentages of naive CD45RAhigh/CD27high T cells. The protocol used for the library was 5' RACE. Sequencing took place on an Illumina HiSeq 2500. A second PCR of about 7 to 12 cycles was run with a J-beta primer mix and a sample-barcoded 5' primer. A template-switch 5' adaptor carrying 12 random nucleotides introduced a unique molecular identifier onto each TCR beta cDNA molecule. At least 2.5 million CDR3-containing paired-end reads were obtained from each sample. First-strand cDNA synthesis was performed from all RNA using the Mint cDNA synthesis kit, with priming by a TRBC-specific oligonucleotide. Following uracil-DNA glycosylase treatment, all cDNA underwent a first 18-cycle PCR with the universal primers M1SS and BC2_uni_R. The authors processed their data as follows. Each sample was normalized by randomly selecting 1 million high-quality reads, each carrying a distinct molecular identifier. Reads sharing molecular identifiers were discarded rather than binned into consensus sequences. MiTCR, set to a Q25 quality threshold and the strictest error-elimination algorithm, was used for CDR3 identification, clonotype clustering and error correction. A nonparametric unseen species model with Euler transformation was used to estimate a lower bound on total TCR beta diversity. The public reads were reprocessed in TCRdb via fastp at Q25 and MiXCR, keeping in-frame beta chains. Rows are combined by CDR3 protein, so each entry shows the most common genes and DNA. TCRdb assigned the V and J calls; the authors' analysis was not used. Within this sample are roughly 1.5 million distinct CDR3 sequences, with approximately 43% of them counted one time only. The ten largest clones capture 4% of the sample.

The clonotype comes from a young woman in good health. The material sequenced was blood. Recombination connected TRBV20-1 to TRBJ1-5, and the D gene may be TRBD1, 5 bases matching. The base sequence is TGCAGTGCTACGGCGGGGCGCAATCAGCCCCAGCATTTT. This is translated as CSATAGRNQPQHF.